This T cell receptor (beta chain) was found in a study of patients and donors after allogeneic stem cell transplantation. The CDR3 has 14 amino acids. Trimming at V came to 4 bases and at J to 6 bases, leaving 6 bases not matched to a gene. Germline V gene lookup returns CDR1 SSHAT and CDR2 FNYEAQ (reference sequence). Via MiXCR, TCRdb re-called the RT-PCR reads, giving one row per CDR3 protein. The sample shows around 200,000 distinct CDR3 sequences, about 37% of them seen only once. This clonotype was obtained from a human donor who was either an allogeneic HSCT recipient or a stem cell or donor lymphocyte infusion donor (not recorded which). It is not recorded whose cells these are; they may come from a transplant donor. The chain has TRBV7-7 and TRBJ2-1, with 7 bases fitting TRBD1. The sequenced material came from blood, either unsorted or a sorted T cell fraction (not recorded which). The CDR3 spells CASSSDRTSNEQFF. Written as DNA, the CDR3 is TGTGCCAGCAGCTCGGACAGGACCTCCAATGAGCAGTTCTTC.